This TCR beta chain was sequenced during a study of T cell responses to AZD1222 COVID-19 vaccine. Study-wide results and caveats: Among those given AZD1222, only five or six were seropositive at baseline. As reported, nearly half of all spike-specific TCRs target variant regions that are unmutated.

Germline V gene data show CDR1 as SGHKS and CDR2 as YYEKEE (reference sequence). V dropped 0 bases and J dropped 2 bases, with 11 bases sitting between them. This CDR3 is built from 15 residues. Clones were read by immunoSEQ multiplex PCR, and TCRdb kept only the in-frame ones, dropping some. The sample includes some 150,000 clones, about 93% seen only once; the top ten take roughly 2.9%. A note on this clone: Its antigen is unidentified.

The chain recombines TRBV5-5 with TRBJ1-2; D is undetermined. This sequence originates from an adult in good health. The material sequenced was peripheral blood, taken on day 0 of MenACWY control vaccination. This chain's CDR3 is CASSLVSELNYGYTF. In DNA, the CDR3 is TGTGCCAGCAGCTTGGTTTCGGAACTCAACTATGGCTACACCTTC.